A selection of T cell receptor beta chains follows, all from one sample in a study of radiation and T cells in renal cell carcinoma. Sequencing used immunoSEQ multiplex PCR; TCRdb keeps in-frame clones, though not all of them. The sample lists about 140,000 clones, roughly 80% occurring once. The material sequenced was blood, taken from a patient whose treatment included radiotherapy and nephrectomy. These receptor sequences come from a woman aged 45-65 years with renal cell carcinoma. CDR3s include the opening cysteine and the closing phenylalanine or tryptophan. A D gene is named only where the DNA matches it firmly.

j_call,v_call,d_call,cdr3_nt,cdr3_aa
TRBJ2-1,TRBV7-9,TRBD2,TGTGCCAGCACAATAGCGGGACCCTACAATGAGCAGTTCTTC,CASTIAGPYNEQFF
TRBJ1-1,TRBV6-5,.,TGTGCCAGCAGTAAGGCGGGGAGGAACACTGAAGCTTTCTTT,CASSKAGRNTEAFF
TRBJ1-6,TRBV7-9,.,TGTGCCAGCACCCCCGAGGGGCCCGATAATTCACCCCTCCACTTT,CASTPEGPDNSPLHF
TRBJ2-7,TRBV4-3,TRBD1,TGCGCCAGCAGCCAAGAACCCAGGGGGCAGGTCGACGAGCAGTACTTC,CASSQEPRGQVDEQYF
TRBJ1-2,TRBV6-1,.,TGTGCCAGCAGTGAGGCTCCTCCGGTCCATGGCTACACCTTC,CASSEAPPVHGYTF
TRBJ1-5,TRBV19,.,TGTGCCAGTAGTAAAGGGGTTCGCAATCAGCCCCAGCATTTT,CASSKGVRNQPQHF
TRBJ2-1,TRBV7-9,.,TGTGCCAGCAGCTTAATTTCCTCCTACAATGAGCAGTTCTTC,CASSLISSYNEQFF
TRBJ2-7,TRBV7-2,.,TGTGCCAGCAGCCCTAGGTGGATAACCTACGAGCAGTACTTC,CASSPRWITYEQYF
TRBJ2-3,TRBV19,.,TGTGCCAGTAGTCAGGGCACAGATACGCAGTATTTT,CASSQGTDTQYF
TRBJ1-5,TRBV18,.,TGTGCCAGCTCACCGGATACAGGCAGTGGCAATCAGCCCCAGCATTTT,CASSPDTGSGNQPQHF